This is a list of T cell receptor beta chains from one sample in a study of OX40 agonist ivuxolimab in advanced cancers. TCRdb's table, derived via immunoSEQ multiplex PCR, lists solely in-frame clones and lacks some. The sample contains 73,000 or so clones, over 75% of which appear only once. This specimen consisted of CD4+ or CD8+ T cells sorted from blood, obtained in a trial of the OX40 agonist ivuxolimab. All receptors derive from an adult with an advanced solid tumor such as melanoma, head and neck, liver or kidney cancer. The CDR3 runs from the conserved cysteine through the conserved F or W. Fields, in order: V gene, clone size, J gene, D gene, CDR3 protein, CDR3 DNA. D genes are given only for firm matches. Where a row states a size, it is once, few, many or the class of an expanded clone; other rows omit it.

V gene: TRBV7-3; clone size: NA; J gene: TRBJ1-1; D gene: NA; CDR3 protein: CASSSQPNTEAFF; CDR3 DNA: TGTGCCAGCAGCTCCCAACCCAACACTGAAGCTTTCTTT
V gene: TRBV6-5; clone size: NA; J gene: TRBJ1-4; D gene: TRBD1; CDR3 protein: CASSYRTGGSEKLFF; CDR3 DNA: TGTGCCAGCAGTTATCGGACAGGGGGCAGTGAAAAACTGTTTTTT
V gene: TRBV5-8; clone size: NA; J gene: TRBJ2-7; D gene: TRBD1; CDR3 protein: CASSLLPTGTGSSYEQYF; CDR3 DNA: TGTGCCAGCAGTTTGCTGCCCACCGGGACAGGGTCATCCTACGAGCAGTACTTC
V gene: TRBV4-2; clone size: NA; J gene: TRBJ1-4; D gene: NA; CDR3 protein: CASSQETWAVEKLFF; CDR3 DNA: TGTGCCAGCAGCCAAGAAACCTGGGCGGTTGAAAAACTGTTTTTT
V gene: TRBV5-1; clone size: NA; J gene: TRBJ1-4; D gene: TRBD1; CDR3 protein: CASSLGQGGEEKLFF; CDR3 DNA: TGCGCCAGCAGCTTGGGACAGGGGGGAGAGGAAAAACTGTTTTTT
V gene: TRBV21-1; clone size: NA; J gene: TRBJ2-7; D gene: NA; CDR3 protein: CASRGTGDYEQYF; CDR3 DNA: TGTGCCAGCAGAGGGACAGGAGACTACGAGCAGTACTTC
V gene: TRBV27; clone size: NA; J gene: TRBJ1-4; D gene: NA; CDR3 protein: CASSRATNEKLFF; CDR3 DNA: TGTGCCAGCAGTCGGGCAACTAATGAAAAACTGTTTTTT
V gene: TRBV14; clone size: NA; J gene: TRBJ2-5; D gene: NA; CDR3 protein: CASSPPWGVETQYF; CDR3 DNA: TGTGCCAGCAGCCCACCCTGGGGGGTAGAGACCCAGTACTTC
V gene: TRBV5-8; clone size: NA; J gene: TRBJ1-6; D gene: TRBD1; CDR3 protein: CASSSGQADSPLHF; CDR3 DNA: TGTGCCAGCAGCTCGGGACAGGCAGACTCACCCCTCCACTTT
V gene: TRBV7-9; clone size: NA; J gene: TRBJ1-1; D gene: NA; CDR3 protein: CASSLAEGVTEAFF; CDR3 DNA: TGTGCCAGCAGCTTAGCGGAGGGGGTGACTGAAGCTTTCTTT
V gene: TRBV15; clone size: NA; J gene: TRBJ2-7; D gene: NA; CDR3 protein: CATSRDLAVKEQYF; CDR3 DNA: TGTGCCACCAGCAGAGATTTGGCAGTCAAGGAGCAGTACTTC
V gene: TRBV4-1; clone size: NA; J gene: TRBJ1-1; D gene: NA; CDR3 protein: CASSSTGNTEAFF; CDR3 DNA: TGCGCCAGCAGCAGTACAGGGAACACTGAAGCTTTCTTT
V gene: TRBV10-3; clone size: few; J gene: TRBJ2-1; D gene: NA; CDR3 protein: CAISDPNSVGNEQFF; CDR3 DNA: TGTGCCATCAGTGACCCGAACTCAGTGGGGAATGAGCAGTTCTTC